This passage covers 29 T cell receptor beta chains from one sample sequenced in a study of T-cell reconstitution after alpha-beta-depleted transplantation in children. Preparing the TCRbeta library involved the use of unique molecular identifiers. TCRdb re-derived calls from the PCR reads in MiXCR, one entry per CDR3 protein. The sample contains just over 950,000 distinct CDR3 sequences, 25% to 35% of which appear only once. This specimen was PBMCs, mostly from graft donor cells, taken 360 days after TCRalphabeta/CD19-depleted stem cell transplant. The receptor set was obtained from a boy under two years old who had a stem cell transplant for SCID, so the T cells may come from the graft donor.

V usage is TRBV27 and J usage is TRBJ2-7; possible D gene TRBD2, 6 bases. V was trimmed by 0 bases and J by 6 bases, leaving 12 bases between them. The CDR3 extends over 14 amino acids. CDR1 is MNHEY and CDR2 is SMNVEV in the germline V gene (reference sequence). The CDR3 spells CASSLSFGSPEQYF. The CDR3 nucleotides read TGTGCCAGCAGTTTATCCTTCGGGAGCCCCGAGCAGTACTTC.

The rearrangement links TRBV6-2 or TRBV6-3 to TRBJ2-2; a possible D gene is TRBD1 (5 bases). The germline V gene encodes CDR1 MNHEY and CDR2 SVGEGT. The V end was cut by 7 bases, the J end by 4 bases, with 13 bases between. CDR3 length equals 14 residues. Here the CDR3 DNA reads TGTGCCAGCAAGCAGGGTAGCATCACCGGGGAGCTGTTTTTT. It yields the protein CASKQGSITGELFF.

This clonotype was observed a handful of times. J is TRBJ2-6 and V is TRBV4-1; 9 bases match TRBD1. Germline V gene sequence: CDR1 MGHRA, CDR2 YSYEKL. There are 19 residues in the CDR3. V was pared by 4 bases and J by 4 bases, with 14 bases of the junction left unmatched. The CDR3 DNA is TGCGCCAGCAGCCCCTTAGACAGGGGGACTCTTTCCGGGGCCAACGTCCTGACTTTC. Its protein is CASSPLDRGTLSGANVLTF.

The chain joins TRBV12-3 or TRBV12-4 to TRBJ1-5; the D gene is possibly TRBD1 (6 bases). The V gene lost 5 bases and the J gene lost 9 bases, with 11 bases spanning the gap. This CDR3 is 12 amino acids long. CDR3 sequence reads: CASSQQGWPQHF. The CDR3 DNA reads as TGTGCCAGCAGTCAACAGGGTTGGCCCCAGCATTTT.

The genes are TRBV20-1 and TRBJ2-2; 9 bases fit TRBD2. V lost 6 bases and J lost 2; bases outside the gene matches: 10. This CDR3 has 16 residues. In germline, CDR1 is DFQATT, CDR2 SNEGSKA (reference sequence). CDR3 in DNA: TGCAGTGCCCGCTATTTAGCGGGGGCCAACACCGGGGAGCTGTTTTTT. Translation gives CSARYLAGANTGELFF.

Written as DNA, the CDR3 is TGCAGTGCTAGTCGGACTACCCCCACAGATACGCAGTATTTT. It translates to CSASRTTPTDTQYF. The genes are TRBV20-1 and TRBJ2-3, with a weak D call TRBD2 (6 bases). V was pared by 3 bases and J by 2 bases, with 12 bases between. CDR3 length equals 14 residues. Germline CDR1 reads DFQATT; CDR2 reads SNEGSKA (reference sequence).

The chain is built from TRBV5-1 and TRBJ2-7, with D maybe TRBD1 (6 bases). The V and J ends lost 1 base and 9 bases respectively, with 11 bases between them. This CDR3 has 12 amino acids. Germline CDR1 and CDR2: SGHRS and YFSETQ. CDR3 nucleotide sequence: TGCGCCAGCAGCTTGATCACAGGGACGCAGTACTTC. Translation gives CASSLITGTQYF.

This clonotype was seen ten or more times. In DNA form, the CDR3 reads TGCGCCAGCAGCCAAGTGGAAACGTACAGCACAGATACGCAGTATTTT. Its translation is CASSQVETYSTDTQYF. The V gene is TRBV4-1, the J gene TRBJ2-3; D remains unclear. The germline V gene encodes CDR1 MGHRA and CDR2 YSYEKL. V was trimmed by 1 base and J by 0 bases, leaving 11 bases between them. The CDR3 is made up of 16 amino acids.

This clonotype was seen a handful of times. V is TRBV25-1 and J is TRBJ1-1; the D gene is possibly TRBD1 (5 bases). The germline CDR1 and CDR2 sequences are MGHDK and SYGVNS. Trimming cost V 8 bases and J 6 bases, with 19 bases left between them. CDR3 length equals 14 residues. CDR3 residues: CASGTGASRAEAFF. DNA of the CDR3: TGTGCCAGCGGGACGGGAGCCTCGAGGGCTGAAGCTTTCTTT.

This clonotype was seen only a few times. CDR3 DNA: TGTGCCAGCAGCTTGGGAGCGGGGGGGCATGATACGCAGTATTTT. The encoded protein is CASSLGAGGHDTQYF. V gene TRBV7-2 combines with J gene TRBJ2-3; 10 bases are a match to TRBD2. The CDR3 length is 15 residues. With 3 bases clipped from V and 6 bases from J, the junction kept 6 bases outside the gene matches. Germline V gene sequence: CDR1 SGHTA, CDR2 FQGNSA.

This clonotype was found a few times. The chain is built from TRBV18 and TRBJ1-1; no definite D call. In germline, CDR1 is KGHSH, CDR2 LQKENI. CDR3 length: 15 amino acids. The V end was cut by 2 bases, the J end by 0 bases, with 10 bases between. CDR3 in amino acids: CASSPVEGMNTEAFF. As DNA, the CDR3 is TGTGCCAGCTCACCAGTGGAGGGAATGAACACTGAAGCTTTCTTT.

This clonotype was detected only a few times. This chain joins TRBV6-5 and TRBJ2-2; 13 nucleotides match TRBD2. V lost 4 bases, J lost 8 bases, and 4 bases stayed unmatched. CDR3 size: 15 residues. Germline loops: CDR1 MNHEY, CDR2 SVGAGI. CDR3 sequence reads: CASSFPTSGGGELFF. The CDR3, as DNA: TGTGCCAGCAGTTTCCCGACTAGCGGGGGGGGGGAGCTGTTTTTT.

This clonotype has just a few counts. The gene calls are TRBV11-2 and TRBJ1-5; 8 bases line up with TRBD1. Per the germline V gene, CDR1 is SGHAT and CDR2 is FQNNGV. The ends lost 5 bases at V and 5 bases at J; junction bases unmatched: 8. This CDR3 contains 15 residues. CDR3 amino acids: CASSPTGGRDQPQHF. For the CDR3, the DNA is TGTGCCAGCAGCCCAACAGGGGGACGGGATCAGCCCCAGCATTTT.

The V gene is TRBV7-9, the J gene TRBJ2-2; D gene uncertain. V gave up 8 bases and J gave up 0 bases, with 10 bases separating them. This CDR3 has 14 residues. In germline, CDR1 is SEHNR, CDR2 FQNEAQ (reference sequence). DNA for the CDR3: TGTGCCAGCCGCGGACCTACGAACACCGGGGAGCTGTTTTTT. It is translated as CASRGPTNTGELFF. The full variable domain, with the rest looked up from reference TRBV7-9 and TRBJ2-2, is DTGVSQNPRHKITKRGQNVTFRCDPISEHNRLYWYRQTLGQGPEFLTYFQNEAQLEKSRLLSDRFSAERPKGSFSTLEIQRTEQGDSAMYLCASRGPTNTGELFFGEGSRLTVL.

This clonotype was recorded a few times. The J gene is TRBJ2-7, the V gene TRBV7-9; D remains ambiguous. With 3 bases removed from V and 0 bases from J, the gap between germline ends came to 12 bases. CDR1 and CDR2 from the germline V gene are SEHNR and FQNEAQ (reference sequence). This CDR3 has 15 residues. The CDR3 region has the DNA TGTGCCAGCAGCTTCTTCGAGCACAGCTCCTACGAGCAGTACTTC. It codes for CASSFFEHSSYEQYF.

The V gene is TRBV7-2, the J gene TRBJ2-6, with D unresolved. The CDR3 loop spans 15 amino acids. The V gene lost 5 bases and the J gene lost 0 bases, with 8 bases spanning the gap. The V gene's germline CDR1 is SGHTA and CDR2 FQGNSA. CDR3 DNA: TGTGCCAGCAGCGCGGCTAGCTCTGGGGCCAACGTCCTGACTTTC. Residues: CASSAASSGANVLTF.

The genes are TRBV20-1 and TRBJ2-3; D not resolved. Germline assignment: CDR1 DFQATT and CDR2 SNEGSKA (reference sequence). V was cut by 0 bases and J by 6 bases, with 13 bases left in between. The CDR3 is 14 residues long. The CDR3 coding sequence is TGCAGTGCTAGAGAAAACCAGTTTACTGATACGCAGTATTTT. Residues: CSARENQFTDTQYF.

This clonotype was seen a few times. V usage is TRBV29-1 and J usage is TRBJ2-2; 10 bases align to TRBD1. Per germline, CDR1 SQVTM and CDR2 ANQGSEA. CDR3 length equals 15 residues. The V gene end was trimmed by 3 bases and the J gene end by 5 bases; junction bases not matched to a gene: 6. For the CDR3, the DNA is TGCAGCGTTGAGAAAGGACAGGGGGGGACCGGGGAGCTGTTTTTT. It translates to CSVEKGQGGTGELFF.

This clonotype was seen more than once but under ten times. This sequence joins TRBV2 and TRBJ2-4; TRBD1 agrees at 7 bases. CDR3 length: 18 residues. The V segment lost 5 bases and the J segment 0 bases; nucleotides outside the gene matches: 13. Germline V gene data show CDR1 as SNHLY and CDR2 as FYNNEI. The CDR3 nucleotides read TGTGCCAGCAGTAGTCCAAGAAGACAGGGCCTAGCCAAAAACATTCAGTACTTC. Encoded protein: CASSSPRRQGLAKNIQYF. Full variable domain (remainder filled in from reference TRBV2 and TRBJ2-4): EPEVTQTPSHQVTQMGQEVILRCVPISNHLYFYWYRQILGQKVEFLVSFYNNEISEKSEIFDDQFSVERPDGSNFTLKIRSTKLEDSAMYFCASSSPRRQGLAKNIQYFGAGTRLSVL.

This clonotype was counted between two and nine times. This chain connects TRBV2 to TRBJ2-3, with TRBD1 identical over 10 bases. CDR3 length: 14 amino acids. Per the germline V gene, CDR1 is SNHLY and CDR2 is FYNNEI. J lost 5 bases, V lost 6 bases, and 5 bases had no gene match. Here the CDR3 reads CASRRDRGGDTQYF. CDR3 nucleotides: TGTGCCAGCAGACGGGACAGGGGAGGAGATACGCAGTATTTT. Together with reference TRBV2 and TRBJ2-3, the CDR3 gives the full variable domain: EPEVTQTPSHQVTQMGQEVILRCVPISNHLYFYWYRQILGQKVEFLVSFYNNEISEKSEIFDDQFSVERPDGSNFTLKIRSTKLEDSAMYFCASRRDRGGDTQYFGPGTRLTVL.

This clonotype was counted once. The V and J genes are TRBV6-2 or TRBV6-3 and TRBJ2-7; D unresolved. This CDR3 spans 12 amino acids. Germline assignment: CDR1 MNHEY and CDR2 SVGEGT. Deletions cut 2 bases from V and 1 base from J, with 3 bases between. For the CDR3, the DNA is TGTGCCAGCAGTTACATGTCCTACGAGCAGTACTTC. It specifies CASSYMSYEQYF.

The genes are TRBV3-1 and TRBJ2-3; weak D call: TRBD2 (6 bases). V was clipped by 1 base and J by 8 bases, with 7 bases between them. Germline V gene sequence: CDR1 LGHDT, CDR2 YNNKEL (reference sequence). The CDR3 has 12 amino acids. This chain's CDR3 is CASSQVRGTQYF. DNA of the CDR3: TGTGCCAGCAGCCAAGTGCGGGGTACGCAGTATTTT.

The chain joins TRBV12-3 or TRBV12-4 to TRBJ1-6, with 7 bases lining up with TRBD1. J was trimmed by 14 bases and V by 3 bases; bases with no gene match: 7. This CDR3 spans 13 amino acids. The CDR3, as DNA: TGTGCCAGCAGTTTCATGACAGGGTGGTCCCTCCACTTT. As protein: CASSFMTGWSLHF.

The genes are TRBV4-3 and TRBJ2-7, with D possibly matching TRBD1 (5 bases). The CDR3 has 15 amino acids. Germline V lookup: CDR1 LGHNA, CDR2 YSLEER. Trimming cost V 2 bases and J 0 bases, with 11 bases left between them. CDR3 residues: CASSQSGSSSYEQYF. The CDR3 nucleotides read TGCGCCAGCAGCCAATCAGGGTCCTCCTCCTACGAGCAGTACTTC.

CDR3 amino acids: CASSWASSTDTQYF. In DNA form, the CDR3 reads TGTGCCAGCAGCTGGGCCAGTTCGACAGATACGCAGTATTTT. The J gene is TRBJ2-3, the V gene TRBV12-3 or TRBV12-4; D gene unclear. The CDR3 sequence is 14 residues long. Trimming took off 6 bases at V and 3 bases at J, with 13 bases between the two ends.

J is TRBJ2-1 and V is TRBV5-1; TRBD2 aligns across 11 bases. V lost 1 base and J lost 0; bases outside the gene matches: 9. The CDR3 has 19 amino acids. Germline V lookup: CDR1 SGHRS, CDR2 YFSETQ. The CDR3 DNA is TGCGCCAGCAGCTTGTGGGGGCTAGCGGGGGGCAACTCCTACAATGAGCAGTTCTTC. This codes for CASSLWGLAGGNSYNEQFF.

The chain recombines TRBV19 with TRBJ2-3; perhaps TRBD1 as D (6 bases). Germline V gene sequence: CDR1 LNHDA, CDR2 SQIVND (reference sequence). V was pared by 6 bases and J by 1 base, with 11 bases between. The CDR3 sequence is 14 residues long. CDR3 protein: CASRRGTGTDTQYF. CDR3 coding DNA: TGTGCCAGTAGAAGGGGGACGGGCACAGATACGCAGTATTTT.

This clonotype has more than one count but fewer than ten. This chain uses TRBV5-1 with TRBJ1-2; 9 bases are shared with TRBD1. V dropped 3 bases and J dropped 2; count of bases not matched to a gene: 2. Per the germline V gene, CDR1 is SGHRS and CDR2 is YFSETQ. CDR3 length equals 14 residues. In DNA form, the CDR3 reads TGCGCCAGCAGCTGGGGACAGGGCAACTATGGCTACACCTTC. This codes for CASSWGQGNYGYTF. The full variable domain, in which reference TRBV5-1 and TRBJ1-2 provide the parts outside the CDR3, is KAGVTQTPRYLIKTRGQQVTLSCSPISGHRSVSWYQQTPGQGLQFLFEYFSETQRNKGNFPGRFSGRQFSNSRSEMNVSTLELGDSALYLCASSWGQGNYGYTFGSGTRLTVV.

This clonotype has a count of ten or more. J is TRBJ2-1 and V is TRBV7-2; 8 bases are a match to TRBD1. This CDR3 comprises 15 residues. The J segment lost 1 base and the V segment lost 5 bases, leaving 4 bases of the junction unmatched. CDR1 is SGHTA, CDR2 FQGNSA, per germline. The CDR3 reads CASSDDRGSYNEQFF. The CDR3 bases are TGTGCCAGCAGCGATGACAGGGGTTCCTACAATGAGCAGTTCTTC. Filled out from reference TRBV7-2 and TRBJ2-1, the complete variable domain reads GAGVSQSPSNKVTEKGKDVELRCDPISGHTALYWYRQSLGQGLEFLIYFQGNSAPDKSGLPSDRFSAERTGGSVSTLTIQRTQQEDSAVYLCASSDDRGSYNEQFFGPGTRLTVL.